A selection of T cell receptor beta chains follows, all from one sample in a study of blood T cell repertoires in COVID-19. Clones were read by immunoSEQ multiplex PCR, and TCRdb kept only the in-frame ones, dropping some. The sample lists 300,000 to 450,000 clones; 80% to 90% were seen once. The sequencing sample was made of peripheral blood. Receptors originate from a young woman with COVID-19, enrolled during active disease. Each CDR3 is given with its conserved first and last residue. A D gene is named only where the DNA matches it firmly. A row's size may be missing; if present it is once, few, many or a size class.

>TRBV4-1|few|TRBJ2-3|.
CASSQIALAPDTQYF
TGCGCCAGCAGCCAAATCGCGTTAGCCCCAGATACGCAGTATTTT
>TRBV2|.|TRBJ1-1|.
CASSVRVNTEAFF
TGTGCCAGCAGTGTTAGAGTGAACACTGAAGCTTTCTTT
>TRBV28|.|TRBJ2-5|TRBD1
CASSQRQGAETQYF
TGTGCCAGCAGTCAAAGACAGGGGGCAGAGACCCAGTACTTC
>TRBV7-9|.|TRBJ2-7|.
CASSLLTSAGEQYF
TGTGCCAGCAGCTTACTAACTTCAGCGGGCGAGCAGTACTTC
>TRBV24-1|.|TRBJ2-1|TRBD2
CATSETPGLAGEQFF
TGTGCCACCAGTGAAACGCCGGGACTAGCGGGTGAGCAGTTCTTC
>TRBV10-3|once|TRBJ2-3|TRBD2
CAISESLAEEWDTQYF
TGTGCCATCAGTGAATCTCTAGCGGAGGAGTGGGATACGCAGTATTTT
>TRBV5-1|.|TRBJ2-1|.
CASSWDFHEQFF
TGCGCCAGCAGCTGGGACTTCCATGAGCAGTTCTTC
>TRBV5-4|.|TRBJ2-3|.
CASSSVRGPTDTQYF
TGTGCCAGCAGCTCCGTGCGGGGGCCCACAGATACGCAGTATTTT
>TRBV5-1|.|TRBJ2-2|.
CASSFGSLGPGELFF
TGCGCCAGCAGCTTCGGCAGCTTGGGCCCCGGGGAGCTGTTTTTT
>TRBV18|.|TRBJ2-5|.
CASSPSEGPGETQYF
TGTGCCAGCTCACCATCGGAGGGGCCGGGGGAGACCCAGTACTTC
>TRBV6-2/TRBV6-3|.|TRBJ2-5|TRBD2
CASSFRPGLAPEETQYF
TGTGCCAGCAGTTTCCGACCGGGACTAGCGCCGGAAGAGACCCAGTACTTC
>TRBV19|.|TRBJ2-1|.
CASGTGRDEQFF
TGTGCCAGTGGTACAGGGAGGGATGAGCAGTTCTTC
>TRBV28|.|TRBJ2-6|TRBD1
CASSPHLQGAVGANVLTF
TGTGCCAGCAGTCCGCACCTTCAGGGGGCGGTAGGGGCCAACGTCCTGACTTTC
>TRBV5-1|.|TRBJ2-3|TRBD1
CASSQNFIGDRPTQYF
TGCGCCAGCAGCCAGAACTTTATAGGGGACAGGCCTACGCAGTATTTT
>TRBV4-1|.|TRBJ2-1|.
CASSRSGYNEQFF
TGCGCCAGCAGCAGGAGCGGGTACAATGAGCAGTTCTTC
>TRBV30|.|TRBJ1-2|TRBD1
CAWNRRGLGYGYTF
TGTGCCTGGAATCGTAGGGGGCTAGGTTATGGCTACACCTTC
>TRBV7-9|.|TRBJ2-4|.
CASSLNLNIQYF
TGTGCCAGCAGCTTAAACTTAAACATTCAGTACTTC
>TRBV7-8|once|TRBJ2-2|TRBD2
CATGLASGELFF
TGTGCCACCGGACTAGCGTCCGGGGAGCTGTTTTTT
>TRBV6-5|.|TRBJ1-5|.
CASTGRGNQPQHF
TGTGCCAGCACAGGGCGGGGGAACCAGCCCCAGCATTTT
>TRBV4-3|.|TRBJ2-3|.
CASSQDLASRSTDTQYF
TGCGCCAGCAGCCAAGATCTGGCTAGCAGAAGCACAGATACGCAGTATTTT
>TRBV6-5|few|TRBJ1-1|.
CASSSISSEAFF
TGTGCCAGCAGTTCTATAAGCTCTGAAGCTTTCTTT
>TRBV6-6|.|TRBJ2-1|TRBD2
CASSRGVLAGVAADEQFF
TGTGCCAGCAGCCGAGGAGTACTAGCGGGAGTTGCCGCGGATGAGCAGTTCTTC
>TRBV15|.|TRBJ2-3|.
CATSRVSVRQYF
TGTGCCACCAGCAGAGTTTCGGTTCGGCAGTATTTT
>TRBV3-1/TRBV3-2|.|TRBJ2-3|TRBD2
CASSLMTSGSVADTQYF
TGTGCCAGCAGCCTTATGACTAGCGGGAGTGTTGCAGATACGCAGTATTTT
>TRBV3-1/TRBV3-2|.|TRBJ1-2|.
CASSQGQLAYGYTF
TGTGCCAGCAGCCAAGGGCAGCTAGCCTATGGCTACACCTTC
>TRBV11-2|.|TRBJ1-1|.
CASSMGGAWTEAFF
TGTGCCAGCAGCATGGGGGGGGCTTGGACTGAAGCTTTCTTT
>TRBV7-2|once|TRBJ1-2|TRBD1
CASRDRGAYRSYTF
TGTGCCAGCAGGGACAGGGGGGCGTATCGCAGCTACACCTTC
>TRBV19|once|TRBJ1-2|.
CASSGQRANYGYTF
TGTGCCAGTAGTGGACAGAGAGCTAACTATGGCTACACCTTC
>TRBV7-9|.|TRBJ2-3|.
CASSPRVSGGLPTDTQYF
TGTGCCAGCAGCCCGCGAGTTTCCGGGGGACTTCCCACAGATACGCAGTATTTT
>TRBV9|.|TRBJ1-1|.
CASSVGGTTEAFF
TGTGCCAGCAGCGTCGGGGGGACCACTGAAGCTTTCTTT
>TRBV7-2|.|TRBJ2-3|.
CASNPSAASTDTQYF
TGTGCCAGCAACCCGTCGGCGGCAAGCACAGATACGCAGTATTTT
>TRBV2|.|TRBJ2-5|TRBD1
CASSAWDSQETQYF
TGTGCCAGCAGTGCCTGGGACAGCCAAGAGACCCAGTACTTC
>TRBV30|.|TRBJ2-1|.
CAWSVTLQVLVF
TGTGCCTGGAGTGTAACGTTGCAGGTCCTGGTCTTC
>TRBV27|.|TRBJ1-1|TRBD1
CASSLSRGRNTEAFF
TGTGCCAGCAGTTTATCGAGGGGGCGAAACACTGAAGCTTTCTTT
>TRBV14|.|TRBJ2-3|TRBD1
CASSQGPTGGIWGDTQYF
TGTGCCAGCAGCCAAGGCCCGACAGGGGGCATTTGGGGAGATACGCAGTATTTT
>TRBV18|.|TRBJ2-1|.
CASSGGPGTNNEQFF
TGTGCCAGCTCCGGGGGGCCGGGAACTAACAATGAGCAGTTCTTC
>TRBV30|once|TRBJ1-2|.
CAWSSWPGNYGYTF
TGTGCCTGGTCTTCGTGGCCAGGAAACTATGGCTACACCTTC
>TRBV29-1|.|TRBJ2-1|.
CSVDSLAYSSYNEQFF
TGCAGCGTTGATTCCCTAGCATACAGCTCCTACAATGAGCAGTTCTTC
>TRBV28|.|TRBJ2-1|.
CASSLGLPHEQFF
TGTGCCAGCAGTTTAGGGCTACCCCATGAGCAGTTCTTC
>TRBV10-1|.|TRBJ2-1|TRBD1
CASSESQGSEQFF
TGCGCCAGCAGTGAGTCACAGGGGTCTGAGCAGTTCTTC
>TRBV7-8|.|TRBJ2-2|.
CASSLRRDSNTGELFF
TGTGCCAGCAGCTTACGACGGGACTCGAACACCGGGGAGCTGTTTTTT
>TRBV5-8|.|TRBJ2-1|TRBD2
CASRGLGLGRNEQFF
TGTGCCAGCAGGGGACTAGGCCTGGGGCGCAATGAGCAGTTCTTC
>TRBV4-1|few|TRBJ1-6|.
CASSHGQYSPLHF
TGCGCCAGCAGCCATGGACAGTATTCACCCCTCCACTTT
>TRBV7-2|.|TRBJ2-1|TRBD1
CASSLGPFDRGNEQFF
TGTGCCAGCAGCTTAGGACCCTTTGACAGGGGAAATGAGCAGTTCTTC
>TRBV19|.|TRBJ2-5|TRBD2
CASSPGRPTSALQTQYF
TGTGCCAGTAGTCCCGGTCGACCTACTAGCGCCCTACAGACCCAGTACTTC
>TRBV27|.|TRBJ2-1|TRBD2
CASTVIGGREGLGEQFF
TGTGCCAGCACCGTTATAGGGGGGCGGGAGGGCTTGGGTGAGCAGTTCTTC
>TRBV19|once|TRBJ2-1|.
CASSKGLGSDNEQFF
TGTGCCAGTAGTAAGGGGCTGGGCAGCGACAATGAGCAGTTCTTC
>TRBV30|.|TRBJ1-1|.
CAWSGQRNTEAFF
TGTGCCTGGAGTGGACAGCGAAACACTGAAGCTTTCTTT
>TRBV24-1|.|TRBJ2-1|TRBD2
CATSGLAGIRDEQFF
TGTGCCACCAGTGGACTAGCGGGAATTCGGGATGAGCAGTTCTTC
>TRBV21-1|once|TRBJ2-2|.
CASSKGSGLNTGELFF
TGTGCCAGCAGCAAAGGGTCAGGGCTGAACACCGGGGAGCTGTTTTTT
>TRBV6-5|.|TRBJ2-5|.
CASSTTGLPRGTQYF
TGTGCCAGCAGCACGACAGGCCTCCCAAGGGGGACCCAGTACTTC
>TRBV27|once|TRBJ1-2|.
CASSLWAGYYGYTF
TGTGCCAGCAGTTTATGGGCAGGGTACTATGGCTACACCTTC